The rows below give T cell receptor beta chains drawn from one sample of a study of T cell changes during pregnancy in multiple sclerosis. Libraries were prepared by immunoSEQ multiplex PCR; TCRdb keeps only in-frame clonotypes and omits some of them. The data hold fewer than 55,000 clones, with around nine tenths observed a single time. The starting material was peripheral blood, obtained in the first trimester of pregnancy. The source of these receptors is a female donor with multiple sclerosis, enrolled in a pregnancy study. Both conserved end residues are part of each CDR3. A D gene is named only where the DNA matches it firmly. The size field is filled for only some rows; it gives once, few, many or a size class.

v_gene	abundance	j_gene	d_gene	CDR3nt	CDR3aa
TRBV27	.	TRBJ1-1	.	TGTGCCAGCAGTTTATCAACACCTAACACTGAAGCTTTCTTT	CASSLSTPNTEAFF
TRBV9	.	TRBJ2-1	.	TGTGCCAGCAGCGTATTAAGCGGCACCTACAATGAGCAGTTCTTC	CASSVLSGTYNEQFF
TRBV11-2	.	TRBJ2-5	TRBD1	TGTGCCAGCAGCTTGGCCCTCTACAGGGGAGAGACCCAGTACTTC	CASSLALYRGETQYF
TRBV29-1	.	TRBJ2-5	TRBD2	TGCAGCGGGGGGCCCACTAGCGGGGGGCGGGAGACCCAGTACTTC	CSGGPTSGGRETQYF
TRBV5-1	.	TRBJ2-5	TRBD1	TGCGCCAGCAGCTTGGCCGGGACAGGGTCAGGAACCCAGTACTTC	CASSLAGTGSGTQYF
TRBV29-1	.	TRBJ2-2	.	TGCAGCGTCTACGGGATGGGGGCAAGGAACACCGGGGAGCTGTTTTTT	CSVYGMGARNTGELFF
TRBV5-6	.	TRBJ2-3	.	TGTGCCAGCAGCTTGTTTAGTATCACGCAGTATTTT	CASSLFSITQYF
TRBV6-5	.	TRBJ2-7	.	TGTGCCAGCAGTTACTCGCCGAGTGGCGAGCAGTACTTC	CASSYSPSGEQYF
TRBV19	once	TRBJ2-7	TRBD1	TGTGCCAGTAGTACAGGGGGCTACAACGAGCAGTACTTC	CASSTGGYNEQYF
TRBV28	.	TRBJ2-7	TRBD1	TGTGCCAGCAGTTTCGACAGGGGAAACTACGAGCAGTACTTC	CASSFDRGNYEQYF
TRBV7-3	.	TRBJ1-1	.	TGTGCCAGCAGCCCCGGACCTACAGGGCCCGAAGCTTTCTTT	CASSPGPTGPEAFF
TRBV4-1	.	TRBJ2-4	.	TGCGCCAGCAGCCGGGCGGGCACTGGAGCCGTAAACATTCAGTACTTC	CASSRAGTGAVNIQYF
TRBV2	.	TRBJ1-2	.	TGTGCCAGCAGCGTCGCGGGCCTTGGAGTGTCTGGCTACACCTTC	CASSVAGLGVSGYTF
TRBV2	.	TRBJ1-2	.	TGTGCCAGCAGTGGAGGCCCGGGCAGGGAGGACTATGGCTACACCTTC	CASSGGPGREDYGYTF
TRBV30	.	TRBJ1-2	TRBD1	TGTGCCTGGAGTGTACAGGGGGGCTATGGCTACACCTTC	CAWSVQGGYGYTF
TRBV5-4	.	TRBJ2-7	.	TGTGCCAGCAGCCTCAGGGTGGGGGCAGGCTACGAGCAGTACTTC	CASSLRVGAGYEQYF
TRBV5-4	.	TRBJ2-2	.	TGTGCCAGCAGCTCATTACAGGGATACGGGACCGGGGAGCTGTTTTTT	CASSSLQGYGTGELFF
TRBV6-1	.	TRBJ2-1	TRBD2	TGTGCCAGCACGGGGGGGGAAACCTACAATGAGCAGTTCTTC	CASTGGETYNEQFF